Listed here are 14 T cell receptor beta chains from one sample, sequenced in a study of shared clonotypes between healthy human individuals. The table came from immunoSEQ multiplex PCR; TCRdb's copy has only in-frame clones and leaves some out. The table shows a few million clones, with approximately 95% occurring only once. Sequenced: naive CD4+ T cells sorted from blood. Described subset: CD45RA+ positively selected. These receptors originate from a man aged 18-30 years in good health.

As DNA, the CDR3 is TGTGCCAGCAGTTACGCAGGGGGCTCCTACGAGCAGTACTTC. This encodes CASSYAGGSYEQYF. The chain employs TRBV6-6 and TRBJ2-7; 7 bases align to TRBD1. The germline V gene has CDR1 MNHNY and CDR2 SVGAGI (reference sequence). CDR3 size: 14 residues. The V gene end was trimmed by 2 bases and the J gene end by 0 bases; junction bases not matched to a gene: 1.

The rearrangement joins TRBV5-6 to TRBJ2-7, with TRBD1 matching over 9 bases. J was trimmed by 3 bases and V by 1 base; bases with no gene match: 5. Looked up from germline, CDR1 is SGHDT and CDR2 is YYEEEE. The length of the CDR3 is 15 residues. CDR3 residues: CASSLPGTGIYEQYF. The DNA of the CDR3 is TGTGCCAGCAGCTTGCCCGGGACAGGGATCTACGAGCAGTACTTC.

A note on this clone: The sample has other DNA sequences that encode this CDR3 too. This chain uses TRBV6-1 with TRBJ2-7; 8 bases agree with TRBD1. This CDR3 region has 13 residues. Germline V gene sequence: CDR1 MNHNS, CDR2 SASEGT. The J segment lost 2 bases and the V segment lost 4 bases, leaving 1 base of the junction unmatched. The CDR3, as DNA: TGTGCCAGCAGTGGGACAGGGACCTACGAGCAGTACTTC. Amino acids: CASSGTGTYEQYF.

V gene TRBV7-9 combines with J gene TRBJ2-1; D might be TRBD1 or TRBD2, each matching 7 bases. Between the trimmed V and J ends, which lost 5 bases and 2 bases, there was a span of 22 bases. Germline V gene sequence: CDR1 SEHNR, CDR2 FQNEAQ (reference sequence). The CDR3 covers 18 residues. Here the CDR3 reads CASSRRTGGSGTYNEQFF. The CDR3 nucleotides read TGTGCCAGCAGCAGGAGGACAGGTGGAAGCGGGACCTACAATGAGCAGTTCTTC.

A word on this clone: The same CDR3 arises from other DNA sequences in this sample as well. J is TRBJ1-4 and V is TRBV5-1; no reliable D call. V lost 4 bases, J lost 7 bases, and 11 bases lay in between. Germline assignment: CDR1 SGHRS and CDR2 YFSETQ. The CDR3 totals 13 residues. The CDR3 here is CASSLGGGEKLFF. CDR3 DNA: TGCGCCAGCAGCCTAGGAGGTGGTGAAAAACTGTTTTTT.

The chain couples TRBV7-9 to TRBJ2-3; no definite D call. The CDR3 consists of 13 residues. With 5 bases removed from V and 4 bases from J, the gap between germline ends came to 10 bases. The germline V gene has CDR1 SEHNR and CDR2 FQNEAQ (reference sequence). The CDR3 protein is CASSPPPSDTQYF. The CDR3 DNA reads as TGTGCCAGCAGCCCACCCCCCTCAGATACGCAGTATTTT.

The rearrangement uses TRBV7-3 and TRBJ2-1, with 8 nucleotides matching TRBD1. After removal of 5 bases from V and 4 bases from J, the junction contained 10 bases not matched to a gene. Per the germline V gene, CDR1 is SGHTA and CDR2 is FQGTGA. The CDR3 runs to 16 residues. DNA for the CDR3: TGTGCCAGCAGCCTAGGGGGGACAGGACATTACAATGAGCAGTTCTTC. This translates into CASSLGGTGHYNEQFF.

The chain carries TRBV5-6 and TRBJ2-2; D might be TRBD2 (6 bases). V shed 2 bases and J shed 5 bases, with 10 bases lying between them. From germline, CDR1 is SGHDT and CDR2 YYEEEE. There are 14 residues in the CDR3. As DNA, the CDR3 is TGTGCCAGCAGCTTTTGGAGGGAAACCGGGGAGCTGTTTTTT. This codes for CASSFWRETGELFF.

The rearrangement links TRBV4-3 to TRBJ2-7, with D perhaps TRBD2 (6 bases). There are 15 residues in the CDR3. V was clipped by 0 bases and J by 6 bases, with 15 bases between them. Germline V gives CDR1 LGHNA, CDR2 YSLEER. In nucleotides, the CDR3 is TGCGCCAGCAGCCAAGAATGGCGGGGTGGGAGCGAGCAGTACTTC. It encodes CASSQEWRGGSEQYF.

The chain uses TRBV7-9 and TRBJ1-2, with D uncertain. V was pared by 5 bases and J by 4 bases, with 20 bases between. Germline CDR1 and CDR2: SEHNR and FQNEAQ (reference sequence). This CDR3 spans 16 amino acids. CDR3 loop: CASSAAFPDSPYGYTF. Written as DNA, the CDR3 is TGTGCCAGCAGCGCAGCGTTTCCGGATTCTCCCTATGGCTACACCTTC. Variable domain in full (rest from reference TRBV7-9 and TRBJ1-2): DTGVSQNPRHKITKRGQNVTFRCDPISEHNRLYWYRQTLGQGPEFLTYFQNEAQLEKSRLLSDRFSAERPKGSFSTLEIQRTEQGDSAMYLCASSAAFPDSPYGYTFGSGTRLTVV.

This clone showed up just a few times. Other nucleotide sequences in the sample specify the same CDR3. The rearrangement links TRBV15 to TRBJ2-7; the match to TRBD1 covers 7 bases. Unmatched junction bases numbered 0, after V lost 0 bases and J lost 4 bases. The CDR3 spans 13 residues. From germline, CDR1 is LNHNV and CDR2 YYDKDF (reference sequence). The CDR3, as DNA: TGTGCCACCAGCAGAGACAGGGGGTACGAGCAGTACTTC. Residues: CATSRDRGYEQYF.

The chain links TRBV29-1 to TRBJ2-5; TRBD2 agrees at 7 bases. The CDR3 runs 13 residues. Trimming took 6 bases from V and 4 from J; bases not matched to a gene: 8. CDR1 SQVTM and CDR2 ANQGSEA come from the germline V gene. CDR3 in amino acids: CSVSPGGGETQYF. The CDR3 region has the DNA TGCAGCGTCTCGCCAGGCGGGGGAGAGACCCAGTACTTC. Full variable domain (outside the CDR3, taken from reference TRBV29-1 and TRBJ2-5): SAVISQKPSRDICQRGTSLTIQCQVDSQVTMMFWYRQQPGQSLTLIATANQGSEATYESGFVIDKFPISRPNLTFSTLTVSNMSPEDSSIYLCSVSPGGGETQYFGPGTRLLVL.

This sequence joins TRBV7-2 and TRBJ2-7, with 11 bases lining up with TRBD1. The germline V gene has CDR1 SGHTA and CDR2 FQGNSA. With 6 bases clipped from V and 7 bases from J, the junction kept 8 bases outside the gene matches. This CDR3 is 14 amino acids long. The CDR3 nucleotides read TGTGCCAGCAGACCAATTGGACAGGGGGCGGAGCAGTACTTC. This sequence encodes CASRPIGQGAEQYF.

V is TRBV6-1 and J is TRBJ1-2; D not resolved. The CDR3 is 12 amino acids. Trimming cost V 6 bases and J 8 bases, with 13 bases left between them. The germline CDR1 and CDR2 sequences are MNHNS and SASEGT. Here the CDR3 reads CASSIEALGYTF. The CDR3, as DNA: TGTGCCAGCAGCATAGAGGCTTTAGGCTACACCTTC.